This note documents a single T cell receptor beta chain sequence. Individuals with alopecia areata gave both lesional scalp punch biopsies and peripheral blood for collection. This sample is drawn from a study of CD8+ T cells in alopecia areata. TCR sequencing used cDNA made by reverse transcription of extracted RNA. Here immunoSEQ multiplex PCR was the method, and the copy in TCRdb shows in-frame clones only, minus some. The repertoire holds some 51,000 clones, with 95% to 97% as singletons. The sequence was collected from a human donor with alopecia areata. The sequencing used CD8+ T cells sorted from blood, collected at week 0.

CDR3 sequence reads: CASSLVGGQGDEQYF. The CDR3 DNA is TGTGCCAGCAGCTTAGTAGGGGGACAGGGGGACGAGCAGTACTTC. The J gene is TRBJ2-7, the V gene TRBV7-2, with 11 bases lining up with TRBD1. Germline V gives CDR1 SGHTA, CDR2 FQGNSA. The V and J ends lost 1 base and 5 bases, in that order; junction bases with no gene match: 4. This CDR3 comprises 15 residues.